The next 14 T cell receptor beta chains were all read from a single sample in a study of cytomegalovirus exposure and HLA in healthy donors. PCR amplification relied on 60 Vbeta primers (plus 13 Jbeta primers). Method: immunoSEQ multiplex PCR; TCRdb's copy keeps in-frame clones and lacks some. This sample's table reports about 70,000 clones. The sample consisted of PBMCs. All receptors derive from a female donor in good health and CMV-seropositive.

The rearrangement uses TRBV7-3 and TRBJ2-1; 10 bases map to TRBD2. This CDR3 spans 17 amino acids. Germline V lookup: CDR1 SGHTA, CDR2 FQGTGA. V shed 5 bases, J shed 5 bases, and the junction held 12 bases outside the gene matches. CDR3 sequence reads: CASSPRSLAGADNEQFF. CDR3 coding DNA: TGTGCCAGCAGCCCCCGGTCGCTAGCGGGAGCGGACAATGAGCAGTTCTTC. Full variable domain (remainder filled in from reference TRBV7-3 and TRBJ2-1): GAGVSQTPSNKVTEKGKYVELRCDPISGHTALYWYRQSLGQGPEFLIYFQGTGAADDSGLPNDRFFAVRPEGSVSTLKIQRTERGDSAVYLCASSPRSLAGADNEQFFGPGTRLTVL.

The CDR3 DNA reads TGTGCCAGCAGCGCGCAGGGGGCAGGAAACACTGAAGCTTTCTTT. Its translation is CASSAQGAGNTEAFF. The V and J genes are TRBV7-3 and TRBJ1-1; 8 bases fit TRBD1. V lost 5 bases to trimming and J lost 2 bases; unmatched junction nucleotides: 7. The length of the CDR3 is 15 residues. The germline V gene has CDR1 SGHTA and CDR2 FQGTGA. The whole variable domain, remainder taken from reference TRBV7-3 and TRBJ1-1, is GAGVSQTPSNKVTEKGKYVELRCDPISGHTALYWYRQSLGQGPEFLIYFQGTGAADDSGLPNDRFFAVRPEGSVSTLKIQRTERGDSAVYLCASSAQGAGNTEAFFGQGTRLTVV.

This chain uses TRBV28 with TRBJ1-1; no clear D gene. Germline lookup yields CDR1 MDHEN and CDR2 SYDVKM. V was trimmed by 1 base and J by 1 base, leaving 10 bases between them. The CDR3 is 15 amino acids. The CDR3 protein is CASSLYAWQNTEAFF. The CDR3 region has the DNA TGTGCCAGCAGTTTATATGCCTGGCAGAACACTGAAGCTTTCTTT.

The chain is built from TRBV7-3 and TRBJ1-4, with D tentatively TRBD1 (6 bases). This CDR3 region has 14 residues. CDR1 is SGHTA and CDR2 is FQGTGA in the germline V gene. The V and J ends lost 5 bases and 1 base respectively, with 8 bases between them. CDR3 bases: TGTGCCAGCAGCCAGGACAGAACTAATGAAAAACTGTTTTTT. Encoded protein: CASSQDRTNEKLFF.

The V gene is TRBV6-5, the J gene TRBJ1-5; no firm D call. V dropped 4 bases and J dropped 0 bases, with 7 bases sitting between them. This CDR3 spans 14 amino acids. CDR1 is MNHEY, CDR2 SVGAGI, per germline. In DNA, the CDR3 is TGTGCCAGCAGTTCCCTAGATAGCAATCAGCCCCAGCATTTT. This translates into CASSSLDSNQPQHF.

CDR3 nucleotides: TGTGCCAGCAGCCCTAGAGGGACTCAAAAGTCCACCTTC. The encoded protein is CASSPRGTQKSTF. V and J are TRBV11-2 and TRBJ1-2, with D perhaps matching TRBD1 (5 bases). V was pared by 5 bases and J by 13 bases, with 20 bases between. This CDR3 has 13 amino acids. Per germline, CDR1 SGHAT and CDR2 FQNNGV.

The V and J genes are TRBV11-2 and TRBJ1-2; D is ambiguous. Deletions cut 5 bases from V and 4 bases from J, with 17 bases between. Germline V CDR1 and CDR2: SGHAT, FQNNGV. The CDR3 length is 15 residues. CDR3 protein: CASSPGEIDPYGYTF. The CDR3 DNA reads TGTGCCAGCAGCCCCGGGGAAATTGATCCCTATGGCTACACCTTC.

The rearrangement uses TRBV15 and TRBJ1-4, with D perhaps TRBD1 (6 bases). The V end was cut by 3 bases, the J end by 7 bases, with 15 bases between. The CDR3 has 15 residues. Germline lookup yields CDR1 LNHNV and CDR2 YYDKDF (reference sequence). The CDR3 spells CATSSTTGLAEKLFF. CDR3 DNA sequence: TGTGCCACCAGCAGTACCACAGGGTTGGCTGAAAAACTGTTTTTT. The variable domain in full, with the rest retrieved from reference TRBV15 and TRBJ1-4, is DAMVIQNPRYQVTQFGKPVTLSCSQTLNHNVMYWYQQKSSQAPKLLFHYYDKDFNNEADTPDNFQSRRPNTSFCFLDIRSPGLGDTAMYLCATSSTTGLAEKLFFGSGTQLSVL.

The V and J genes are TRBV7-2 and TRBJ1-4; D perhaps matches TRBD1 (6 bases). Trimming shortened V by 5 bases and J by 8 bases, and 15 bases separated the two germline ends. Germline V gene sequence: CDR1 SGHTA, CDR2 FQGNSA. The CDR3 sequence is 14 residues long. The CDR3 region is CASSPGALGEKLFF. CDR3 sequence (DNA): TGTGCCAGCAGCCCAGGGGCCTTGGGAGAAAAACTGTTTTTT. The entire variable domain, with the rest obtained from reference TRBV7-2 and TRBJ1-4, is as follows: GAGVSQSPSNKVTEKGKDVELRCDPISGHTALYWYRQSLGQGLEFLIYFQGNSAPDKSGLPSDRFSAERTGGSVSTLTIQRTQQEDSAVYLCASSPGALGEKLFFGSGTQLSVL.

V usage is TRBV7-9 and J usage is TRBJ1-1; no clear D gene. Germline V gives CDR1 SEHNR, CDR2 FQNEAQ (reference sequence). V lost 5 bases and J 1 base, leaving 11 bases between the germline ends. The CDR3 spans 14 residues. In nucleotides, the CDR3 is TGTGCCAGCAGCCCGCTGGCAGGGAACACTGAAGCTTTCTTT. This encodes CASSPLAGNTEAFF.

The chain is built from TRBV10-3 and TRBJ1-2; maybe TRBD1 (6 bases). This CDR3 is built from 15 residues. Trimming removed 3 bases from V and 0 bases from J, with 11 bases in between. The germline CDR1 and CDR2 sequences are ENHRY and SYGVKD. CDR3 in amino acids: CAISDGGAANYGYTF. The CDR3 bases are TGTGCCATCAGTGATGGGGGGGCAGCTAACTATGGCTACACCTTC.

The rearrangement links TRBV2 to TRBJ2-7; TRBD1 agrees at 9 bases. The CDR3 length is 15 residues. V lost 4 bases and J lost 3; bases outside the gene matches: 7. CDR1 and CDR2 from the germline V gene are SNHLY and FYNNEI. The CDR3 DNA reads as TGTGCCAGCAGTGCCCCGGACAGGGGATACTACGAGCAGTACTTC. Its protein product is CASSAPDRGYYEQYF.

The rearrangement uses TRBV5-1 and TRBJ2-7; a weak D match, TRBD2 (6 bases). The CDR3 loop spans 13 amino acids. The germline CDR1 and CDR2 sequences are SGHRS and YFSETQ. Trimming pared 2 bases from V and 4 bases from J, leaving 10 bases between. The CDR3 region is CASSFGGLYEQYF. CDR3 DNA sequence: TGCGCCAGCAGCTTTGGAGGGTTGTACGAGCAGTACTTC.

With respect to this clone: Distinct nucleotide sequences in the sample also encode this CDR3. The V gene is TRBV5-6, the J gene TRBJ1-3; a weak D match, TRBD1 (6 bases). CDR1 SGHDT and CDR2 YYEEEE come from the germline V gene. V dropped 0 bases and J dropped 4 bases, with 8 bases sitting between them. This CDR3 spans 14 amino acids. CDR3 coding DNA: TGTGCCAGCAGCTTGGCAGGGGCCGGAAACACCATATATTTT. This codes for CASSLAGAGNTIYF.